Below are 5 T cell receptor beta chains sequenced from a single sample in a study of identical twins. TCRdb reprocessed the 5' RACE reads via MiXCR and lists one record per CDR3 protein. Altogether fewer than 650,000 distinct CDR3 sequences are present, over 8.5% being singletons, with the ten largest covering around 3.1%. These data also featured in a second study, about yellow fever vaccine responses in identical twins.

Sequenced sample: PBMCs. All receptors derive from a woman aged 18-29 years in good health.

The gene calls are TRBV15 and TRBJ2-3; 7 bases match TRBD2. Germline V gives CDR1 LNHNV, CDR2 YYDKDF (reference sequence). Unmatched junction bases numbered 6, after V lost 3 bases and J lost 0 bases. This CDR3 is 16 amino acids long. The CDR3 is CATSSFRGVSTDTQYF. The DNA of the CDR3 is TGTGCCACCAGCAGTTTCCGGGGGGTCAGCACAGATACGCAGTATTTT.

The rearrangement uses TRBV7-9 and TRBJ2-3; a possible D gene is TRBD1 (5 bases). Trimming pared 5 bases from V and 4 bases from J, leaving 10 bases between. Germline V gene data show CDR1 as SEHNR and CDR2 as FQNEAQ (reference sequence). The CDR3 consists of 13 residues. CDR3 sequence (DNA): TGTGCCAGCAGCCCGACAGCCTCAGATACGCAGTATTTT. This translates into CASSPTASDTQYF.

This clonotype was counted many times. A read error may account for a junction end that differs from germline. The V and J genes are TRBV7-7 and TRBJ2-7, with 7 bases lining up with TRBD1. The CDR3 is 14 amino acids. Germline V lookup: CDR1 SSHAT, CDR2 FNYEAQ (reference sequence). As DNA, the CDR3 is TGTGCTAGCAGACCCGGGACAGACCCAAGCGAGCAGTACTTC. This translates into CASRPGTDPSEQYF.

The CDR3 is CASYFGGQYF. DNA for the CDR3: TGTGCCAGCTATTTCGGGGGCCAGTACTTC. The chain recombines TRBV2 with TRBJ2-5, with D tentatively TRBD2 (6 bases). In germline, CDR1 is SNHLY, CDR2 FYNNEI. The CDR3 is 10 residues long. Trimming stripped 8 bases from V and 10 bases from J, with 11 bases between.

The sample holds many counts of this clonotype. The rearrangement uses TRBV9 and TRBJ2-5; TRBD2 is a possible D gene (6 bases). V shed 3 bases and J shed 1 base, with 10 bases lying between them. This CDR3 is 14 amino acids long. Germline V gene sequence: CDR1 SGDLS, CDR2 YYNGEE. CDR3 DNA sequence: TGTGCCAGCAGCGGAGGAGGGACCCAAGAGACCCAGTACTTC. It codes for CASSGGGTQETQYF. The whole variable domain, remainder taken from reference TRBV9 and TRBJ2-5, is DSGVTQTPKHLITATGQRVTLRCSPRSGDLSVYWYQQSLDQGLQFLIQYYNGEERAKGNILERFSAQQFPDLHSELNLSSLELGDSALYFCASSGGGTQETQYFGPGTRLLVL.